The 20 T cell receptor beta chains below come from one sample, sequenced in a study of vaccination and CD4 T cells after COVID-19. The Oncomine TCR Beta short-read assay was applied to DNA of cultured CD4+ T cells. TCRdb fed the PCR reads into MiXCR, producing one record per CDR3 protein. The data contain some 10,000 distinct CDR3 sequences, roughly 60% of them singletons. The treatment was: roughly ten-day PBMC culture with coronavirus spike peptide pools or control peptides (ViraFEST assay). Their specific antigens are unknown. The sample was CD4+ T cells from blood, cultured in vitro. Receptor source: a human donor who had recovered from COVID-19.

The CDR3 loop reads CASRGGGGSLIGELFF. The CDR3 bases are TGTGCCAGCAGAGGGGGGGGCGGGAGTCTTATCGGGGAGCTGTTTTTT. The J gene is TRBJ2-2, the V gene TRBV11-2; TRBD2 might be the D (7 bases). Germline assignment: CDR1 SGHAT and CDR2 FQNNGV. V lost 6 bases and J lost 7, with 21 bases in between. The CDR3 has 16 residues.

The chain couples TRBV7-3 to TRBJ1-1, with TRBD1 matching over 7 bases. Germline V gene data show CDR1 as SGHTA and CDR2 as FQGTGA. The length of the CDR3 is 14 residues. The trim removed 2 bases at V and 1 base at J, leaving 1 base unmatched. CDR3 amino acids: CASSLQGENTEAFF. DNA of the CDR3: TGTGCCAGCAGCTTACAGGGGGAGAACACTGAAGCTTTCTTT.

This clonotype occurred a few times. The rearrangement uses TRBV4-1 and TRBJ1-2, with TRBD1 matching 7 bases. Per germline, CDR1 MGHRA and CDR2 YSYEKL. This CDR3 comprises 14 residues. V trimming: 5 bases; J trimming: 4 bases; junction bases outside the gene matches: 7. As DNA, the CDR3 is TGCGCCAGCAGCAGGAGGGACAGAACCTATGGCTACACCTTC. Translation gives CASSRRDRTYGYTF.

CDR3 sequence reads: CASSPRIQNIQYF. The CDR3 DNA is TGTGCCAGCAGCCCAAGGATTCAAAACATTCAGTACTTC. The rearrangement joins TRBV7-2 to TRBJ2-4; no clear D gene. The length of the CDR3 is 13 residues. Germline V gene sequence: CDR1 SGHTA, CDR2 FQGNSA. With 5 bases removed from V and 5 bases from J, the gap between germline ends came to 10 bases.

This clonotype turned up a few times. The CDR3 loop reads CASSGTGHSPLHF. CDR3 in DNA: TGTGCCAGCTCCGGGACCGGCCATTCACCCCTCCACTTT. The chain recombines TRBV7-9 with TRBJ1-6; possibly TRBD1 for D (5 bases). V was clipped by 8 bases and J by 8 bases, with 13 bases between them. This CDR3 is 13 amino acids long. Per germline, CDR1 SEHNR and CDR2 FQNEAQ (reference sequence).

The J gene is TRBJ1-2, the V gene TRBV2; D is uncertain. The germline V gene has CDR1 SNHLY and CDR2 FYNNEI. The CDR3 loop spans 13 amino acids. Trimming left V 6 bases short and J 7 bases short, with 15 bases between. The CDR3 reads CASRRDQVGGYTF. The CDR3 DNA is TGTGCCAGCAGGAGAGATCAGGTCGGTGGCTACACCTTC. Full variable domain (remainder filled in from reference TRBV2 and TRBJ1-2): EPEVTQTPSHQVTQMGQEVILRCVPISNHLYFYWYRQILGQKVEFLVSFYNNEISEKSEIFDDQFSVERPDGSNFTLKIRSTKLEDSAMYFCASRRDQVGGYTFGSGTRLTVV.

With respect to this clonotype: The junction shows a germline mismatch at one end, possibly a read error. The V and J genes are TRBV9 and TRBJ2-5; D possibly matches TRBD1 or TRBD2 (8 bases each). CDR1 SGDLS and CDR2 YYNGEE come from the germline V gene. This CDR3 comprises 14 residues. The chain's CDR3 is CASSPTGGLETRYF. The CDR3 DNA reads TGTGCCAGCAGCCCAACAGGGGGACTAGAGACCCGGTACTTC. Combining the CDR3 with reference TRBV9 and TRBJ2-5 gives the whole variable domain DSGVTQTPKHLITATGQRVTLRCSPRSGDLSVYWYQQSLDQGLQFLIQYYNGEERAKGNILERFSAQQFPDLHSELNLSSLELGDSALYFCASSPTGGLETRYFGPGTRLLVL.

This clonotype was seen more than once but under ten times. J is TRBJ1-2 and V is TRBV6-1; D unresolved. Germline values: CDR1 MNHNS, CDR2 SASEGT. The CDR3 totals 13 residues. Trimming removed 6 bases at V and 8 bases at J, with 16 bases between. In nucleotides, the CDR3 is TGTGCCAGCAGGGGGTGGTTTCCTGGAGGCTACACCTTC. Translated, it gives CASRGWFPGGYTF.

This clonotype was observed a few times. V is TRBV7-2 and J is TRBJ1-5; D is uncertain. Germline V CDR1 and CDR2: SGHTA, FQGNSA. CDR3 length: 14 residues. V lost 1 base and J 4 bases, leaving 8 bases between the germline ends. DNA for the CDR3: TGTGCCAGCAGCTTAGTACAGAATAATCAGCCCCAGCATTTT. Residues: CASSLVQNNQPQHF.

This clonotype was observed a few times. This rearrangement joins TRBV2 to TRBJ1-5, with 7 bases that match TRBD1. Trimming took 6 bases from V and 0 from J; bases not matched to a gene: 5. This CDR3 has 15 residues. Germline-derived CDR1 and CDR2 are SNHLY and FYNNEI. CDR3 protein: CASSGTAYSNQPQHF. Written as DNA, the CDR3 is TGTGCCAGCAGCGGGACAGCTTATAGCAATCAGCCCCAGCATTTT.

The chain combines TRBV4-1 with TRBJ1-3, with D possibly matching TRBD1 (6 bases). V lost 2 bases, J lost 2 bases, and 13 bases lay in between. Looked up from germline, CDR1 is MGHRA and CDR2 is YSYEKL. The CDR3 extends over 16 amino acids. The CDR3 here is CASSQRPAGAGNTIYF. The CDR3 DNA reads as TGCGCCAGCAGCCAACGTCCCGCAGGGGCTGGAAACACCATATATTTT.

A few counts support this clonotype. The J gene is TRBJ1-5, the V gene TRBV6-2 or TRBV6-3, with 7 bases matching TRBD1. The germline gives CDR1 MNHEY, CDR2 SVGEGT. V gave up 5 bases and J gave up 3 bases; unmatched junction bases: 13. CDR3 length: 17 residues. CDR3 residues: CASSTYPGGADNQPQHF. Here the CDR3 DNA reads TGTGCCAGCAGTACCTACCCAGGGGGGGCGGACAATCAGCCCCAGCATTTT.

The rearrangement joins TRBV20-1 to TRBJ2-1; 10 nucleotides match TRBD1. V shed 0 bases and J 4 bases; nucleotides not matched to a gene: 9. The V gene's germline CDR1 is DFQATT and CDR2 SNEGSKA (reference sequence). This CDR3 has 17 amino acids. DNA of the CDR3: TGCAGTGCTAGAGATCGGGGGACAGGGGTTCTTTACAATGAGCAGTTCTTC. This sequence encodes CSARDRGTGVLYNEQFF.

The chain uses TRBV7-3 and TRBJ2-3; D might be TRBD2 (7 bases). Germline CDR1 and CDR2: SGHTA and FQGTGA. CDR3 length: 15 residues. Trimming left V 1 base short and J 5 bases short, with 13 bases between. CDR3 region: CASSLRGGAGDTQYF. The DNA of the CDR3 is TGTGCCAGCAGCTTAAGAGGGGGGGCCGGAGATACGCAGTATTTT.

This clonotype was observed a few times. This sequence joins TRBV11-3 and TRBJ2-7; 11 bases align to TRBD2. The CDR3 totals 15 residues. Per germline, CDR1 SGHNT and CDR2 YENEEA. After removal of 4 bases from V and 2 bases from J, the junction contained 4 bases not matched to a gene. This chain's CDR3 is CASSYDSGRAYEQYF. The CDR3 coding sequence is TGTGCCAGCAGCTACGATAGCGGGAGGGCCTACGAGCAGTACTTC.

This clonotype was counted between two and nine times. The chain has TRBV6-1 and TRBJ1-5; D perhaps matches TRBD1 (5 bases). CDR1 and CDR2 from the germline V gene are MNHNS and SASEGT. The germline V and J ends were trimmed by 5 bases and 4 bases, with 12 bases remaining between them. The CDR3 covers 14 residues. CDR3 DNA sequence: TGTGCCAGCAGTACGCAGACAGCTAATCAGCCCCAGCATTTT. This translates into CASSTQTANQPQHF.

The genes are TRBV9 and TRBJ2-3, with TRBD2 as a possible D gene (6 bases). The CDR3 runs 15 residues. Looked up from germline, CDR1 is SGDLS and CDR2 is YYNGEE. The germline V and J ends were trimmed by 1 base and 1 base, with 10 bases remaining between them. The CDR3 DNA reads as TGTGCCAGCAGCGTACAGGGCGGGGGCACAGATACGCAGTATTTT. Translated, it gives CASSVQGGGTDTQYF.

The gene calls are TRBV20-1 and TRBJ1-3; D is unresolved. Trimming cost V 1 base and J 0 bases, with 13 bases left between them. CDR3 length: 16 residues. The germline V gene has CDR1 DFQATT and CDR2 SNEGSKA (reference sequence). The CDR3 is CSARATLLSSGNTIYF. The CDR3 DNA follows: TGCAGTGCTAGAGCCACACTATTAAGCTCTGGAAACACCATATATTTT.

V usage is TRBV6-1 and J usage is TRBJ1-2, with D perhaps matching TRBD1 (6 bases). The germline V gene has CDR1 MNHNS and CDR2 SASEGT. CDR3 size: 12 residues. V dropped 6 bases and J dropped 9 bases, with 14 bases sitting between them. As DNA, the CDR3 is TGTGCCAGCAGAACTGGGACACGGAGCTACACCTTC. Translating gives CASRTGTRSYTF.

Regarding this clonotype: The junction shows a germline mismatch at one end, possibly a read error. The genes are TRBV28 and TRBJ2-7; D might be TRBD1 or TRBD2, each matching 5 bases. This CDR3 spans 15 amino acids. Germline V CDR1 and CDR2: MDHEN, SYDVKM. CDR3 loop: CASSPPAGSSYEQYF. The CDR3 DNA follows: TGTGCCAGCAGCCCCCCCGCAGGGAGCTCCTACGAACAGTACTTC.